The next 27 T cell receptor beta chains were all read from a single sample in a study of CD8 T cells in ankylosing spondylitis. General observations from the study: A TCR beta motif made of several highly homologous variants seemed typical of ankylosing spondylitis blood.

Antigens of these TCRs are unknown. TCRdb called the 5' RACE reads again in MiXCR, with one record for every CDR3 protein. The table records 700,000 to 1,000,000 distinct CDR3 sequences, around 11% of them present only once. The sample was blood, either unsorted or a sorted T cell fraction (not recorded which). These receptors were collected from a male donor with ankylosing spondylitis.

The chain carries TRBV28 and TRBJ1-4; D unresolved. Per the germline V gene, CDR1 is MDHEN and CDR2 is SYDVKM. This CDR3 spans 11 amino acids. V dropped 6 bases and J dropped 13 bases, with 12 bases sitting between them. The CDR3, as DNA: TGTGCCAGCAGGGTCGGACTCCGACTGTTTTTT. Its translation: CASRVGLRLFF.

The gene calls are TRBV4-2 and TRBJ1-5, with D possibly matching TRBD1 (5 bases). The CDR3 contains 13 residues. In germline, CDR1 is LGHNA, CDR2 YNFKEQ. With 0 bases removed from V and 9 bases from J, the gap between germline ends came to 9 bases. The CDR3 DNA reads TGTGCCAGCAGCCAAGATGGGGGTCGGCCCCAGCATTTT. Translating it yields CASSQDGGRPQHF.

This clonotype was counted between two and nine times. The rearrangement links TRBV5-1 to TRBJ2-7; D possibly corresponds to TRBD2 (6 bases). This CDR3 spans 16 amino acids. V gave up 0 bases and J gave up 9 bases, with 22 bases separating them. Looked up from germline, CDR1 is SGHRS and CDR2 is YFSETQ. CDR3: CASSLGPGGVEALQYF. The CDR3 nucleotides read TGCGCCAGCAGCTTGGGCCCGGGCGGGGTAGAAGCGTTGCAGTACTTC. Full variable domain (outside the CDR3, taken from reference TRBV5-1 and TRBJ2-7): KAGVTQTPRYLIKTRGQQVTLSCSPISGHRSVSWYQQTPGQGLQFLFEYFSETQRNKGNFPGRFSGRQFSNSRSEMNVSTLELGDSALYLCASSLGPGGVEALQYFGPGTRLTVT.

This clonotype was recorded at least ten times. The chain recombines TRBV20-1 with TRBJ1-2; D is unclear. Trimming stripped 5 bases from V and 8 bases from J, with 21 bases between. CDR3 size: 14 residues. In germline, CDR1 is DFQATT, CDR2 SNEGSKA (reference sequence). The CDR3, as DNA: TGCAGTGCTGCCCCGTTCCCGTCCGTATCGGGCTACACCTTC. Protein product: CSAAPFPSVSGYTF.

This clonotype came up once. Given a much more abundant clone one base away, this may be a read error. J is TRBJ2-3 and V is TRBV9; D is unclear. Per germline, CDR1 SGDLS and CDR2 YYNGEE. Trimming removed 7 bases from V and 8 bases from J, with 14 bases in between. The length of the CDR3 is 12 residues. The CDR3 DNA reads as TGTGCCAGCGGGTTTTTCCCAGGTACGCAGTATTTT. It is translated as CASGFFPGTQYF.

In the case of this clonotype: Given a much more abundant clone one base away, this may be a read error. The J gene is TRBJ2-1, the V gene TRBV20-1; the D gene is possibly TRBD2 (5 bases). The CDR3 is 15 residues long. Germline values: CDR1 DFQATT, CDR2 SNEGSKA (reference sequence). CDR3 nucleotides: TGCTGTGCTAGAATTGTGGCTAGCATTTACAATGAGCAGTTCTTC. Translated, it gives CCARIVASIYNEQFF.

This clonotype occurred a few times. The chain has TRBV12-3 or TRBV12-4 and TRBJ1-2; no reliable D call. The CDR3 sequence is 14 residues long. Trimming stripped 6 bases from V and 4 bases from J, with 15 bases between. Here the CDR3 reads CASRNRRLSYGYTF. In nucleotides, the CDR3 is TGTGCCAGCAGGAACCGCAGACTATCCTATGGCTACACCTTC.

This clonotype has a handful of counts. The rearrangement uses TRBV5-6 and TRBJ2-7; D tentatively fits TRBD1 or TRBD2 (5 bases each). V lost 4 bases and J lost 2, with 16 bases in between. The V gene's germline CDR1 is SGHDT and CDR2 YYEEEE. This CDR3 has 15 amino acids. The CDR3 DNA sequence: TGTGCCAGCAGCCATTTAGGGGTTAGCGCCTACGAGCAGTACTTC. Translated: CASSHLGVSAYEQYF.

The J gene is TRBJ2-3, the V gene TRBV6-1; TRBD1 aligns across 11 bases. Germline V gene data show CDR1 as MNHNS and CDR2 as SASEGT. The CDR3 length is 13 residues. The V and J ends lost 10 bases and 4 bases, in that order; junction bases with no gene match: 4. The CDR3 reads CATLDRGPDTQYF. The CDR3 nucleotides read TGTGCCACCTTGGACAGGGGGCCAGATACGCAGTATTTT.

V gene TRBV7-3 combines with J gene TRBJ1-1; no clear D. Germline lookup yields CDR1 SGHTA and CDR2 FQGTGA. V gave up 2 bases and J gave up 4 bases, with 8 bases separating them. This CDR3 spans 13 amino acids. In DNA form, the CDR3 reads TGTGCCAGCAGCTTATTTATCCGCACTGAAGCTTTCTTT. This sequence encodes CASSLFIRTEAFF. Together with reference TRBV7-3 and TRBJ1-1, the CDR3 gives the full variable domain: GAGVSQTPSNKVTEKGKYVELRCDPISGHTALYWYRQSLGQGPEFLIYFQGTGAADDSGLPNDRFFAVRPEGSVSTLKIQRTERGDSAVYLCASSLFIRTEAFFGQGTRLTVV.

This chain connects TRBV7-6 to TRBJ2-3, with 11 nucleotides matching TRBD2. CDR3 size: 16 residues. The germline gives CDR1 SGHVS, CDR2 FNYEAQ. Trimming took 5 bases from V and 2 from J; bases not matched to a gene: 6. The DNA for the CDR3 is TGTGCCAGCAGCCTCGGACTAGCGGGTCTCACAGATACGCAGTATTTT. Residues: CASSLGLAGLTDTQYF. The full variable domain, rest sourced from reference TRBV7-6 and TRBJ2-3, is GAGVSQSPRYKVTKRGQDVALRCDPISGHVSLYWYRQALGQGPEFLTYFNYEAQQDKSGLPNDRFSAERPEGSISTLTIQRTEQRDSAMYRCASSLGLAGLTDTQYFGPGTRLTVL.

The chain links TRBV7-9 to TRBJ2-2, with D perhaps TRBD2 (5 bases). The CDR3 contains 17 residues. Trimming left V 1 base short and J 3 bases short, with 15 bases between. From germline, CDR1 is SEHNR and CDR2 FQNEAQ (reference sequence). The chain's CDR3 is CASSLEEAGGYTGELFF. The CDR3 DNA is TGTGCCAGCAGCTTAGAGGAGGCTGGCGGATACACCGGGGAGCTGTTTTTT.

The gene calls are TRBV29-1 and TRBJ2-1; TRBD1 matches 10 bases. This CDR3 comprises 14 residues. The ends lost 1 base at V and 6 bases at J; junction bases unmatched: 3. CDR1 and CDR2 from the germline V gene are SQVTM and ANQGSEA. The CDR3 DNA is TGCAGCGTTGAAGGACAGGGGGCCCTCAATGAGCAGTTCTTC. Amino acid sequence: CSVEGQGALNEQFF.

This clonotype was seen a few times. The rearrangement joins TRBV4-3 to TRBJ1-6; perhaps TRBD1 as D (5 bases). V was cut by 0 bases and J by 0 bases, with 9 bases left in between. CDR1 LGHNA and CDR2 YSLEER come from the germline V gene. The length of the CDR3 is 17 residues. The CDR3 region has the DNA TGCGCCAGCAGCCAAGATGGACAACACTCCTATAATTCACCCCTCCACTTT. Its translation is CASSQDGQHSYNSPLHF.

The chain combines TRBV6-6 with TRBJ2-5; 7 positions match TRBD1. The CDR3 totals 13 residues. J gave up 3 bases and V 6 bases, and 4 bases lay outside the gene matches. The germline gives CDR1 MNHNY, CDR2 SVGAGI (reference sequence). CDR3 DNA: TGTGCCAGCAGACGGGACAGCAAAGAGACCCAGTACTTC. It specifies CASRRDSKETQYF.

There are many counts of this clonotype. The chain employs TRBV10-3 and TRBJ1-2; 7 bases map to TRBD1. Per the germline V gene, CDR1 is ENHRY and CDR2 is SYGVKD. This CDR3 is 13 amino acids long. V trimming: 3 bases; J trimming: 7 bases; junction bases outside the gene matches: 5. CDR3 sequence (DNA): TGTGCCATCAGTGACGGGGGACAGCGTGGCTACACCTTC. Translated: CAISDGGQRGYTF.

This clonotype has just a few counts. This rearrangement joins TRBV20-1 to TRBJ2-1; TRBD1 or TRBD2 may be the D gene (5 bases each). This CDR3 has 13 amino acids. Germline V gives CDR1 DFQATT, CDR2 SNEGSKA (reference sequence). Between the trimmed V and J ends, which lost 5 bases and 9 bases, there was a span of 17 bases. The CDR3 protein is CSAEALGDGEQFF. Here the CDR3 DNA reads TGCAGTGCTGAAGCCCTAGGGGACGGTGAGCAGTTCTTC.

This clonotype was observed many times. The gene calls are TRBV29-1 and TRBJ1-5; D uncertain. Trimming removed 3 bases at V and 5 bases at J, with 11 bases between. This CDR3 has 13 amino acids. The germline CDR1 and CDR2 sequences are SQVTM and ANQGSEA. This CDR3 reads CSVEEVSHQPQHF. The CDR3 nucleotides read TGCAGCGTTGAGGAGGTTTCACATCAGCCCCAGCATTTT.

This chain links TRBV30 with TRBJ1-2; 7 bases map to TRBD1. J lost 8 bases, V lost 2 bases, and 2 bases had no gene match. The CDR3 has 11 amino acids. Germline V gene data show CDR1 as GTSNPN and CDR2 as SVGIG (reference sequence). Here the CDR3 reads CAWSPGGGYTF. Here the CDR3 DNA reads TGTGCCTGGAGTCCAGGGGGGGGCTACACCTTC.

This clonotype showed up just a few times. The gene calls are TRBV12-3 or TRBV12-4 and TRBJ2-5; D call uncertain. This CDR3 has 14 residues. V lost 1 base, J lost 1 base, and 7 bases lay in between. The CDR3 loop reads CASSLEAAQETQYF. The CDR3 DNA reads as TGTGCCAGCAGTTTAGAGGCAGCCCAAGAGACCCAGTACTTC.

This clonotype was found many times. This chain's CDR3 is CASSLLTSGGNEQFF. CDR3 DNA sequence: TGTGCCAGCAGCTTATTAACTAGCGGGGGTAATGAGCAGTTCTTC. The chain joins TRBV7-2 to TRBJ2-1, with 11 bases aligning to TRBD2. CDR1 and CDR2 (germline): SGHTA, FQGNSA. The CDR3 loop spans 15 amino acids. The ends lost 2 bases at V and 7 bases at J; junction bases unmatched: 4.

The CDR3 region has the DNA TGTGCCAGCAGTTTGGCGGTGACTAGCTGGCGAGAGCAGTTCTTC. This translates into CASSLAVTSWREQFF. The chain has TRBV28 and TRBJ2-1, with 7 bases that match TRBD2. The V segment lost 3 bases and the J segment 10 bases; nucleotides outside the gene matches: 12. CDR1 MDHEN and CDR2 SYDVKM come from the germline V gene. This CDR3 has 15 amino acids. The whole variable domain, filled in from reference TRBV28 and TRBJ2-1, reads DVKVTQSSRYLVKRTGEKVFLECVQDMDHENMFWYRQDPGLGLRLIYFSYDVKMKEKGDIPEGYSVSREKKERFSLILESASTNQTSMYLCASSLAVTSWREQFFGPGTRLTVL.

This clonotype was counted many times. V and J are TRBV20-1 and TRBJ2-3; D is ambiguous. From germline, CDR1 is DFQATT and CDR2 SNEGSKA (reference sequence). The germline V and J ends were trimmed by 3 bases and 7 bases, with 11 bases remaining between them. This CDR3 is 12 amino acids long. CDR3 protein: CSARWAINTQYF. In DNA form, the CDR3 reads TGCAGTGCTAGGTGGGCCATTAATACGCAGTATTTT.

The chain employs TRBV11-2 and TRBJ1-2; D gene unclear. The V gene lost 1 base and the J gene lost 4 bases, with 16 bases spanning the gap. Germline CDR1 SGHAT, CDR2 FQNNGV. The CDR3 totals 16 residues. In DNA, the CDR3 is TGTGCCAGCAGCTTAGTAGGCGGCGGGTTCACCTATGGCTACACCTTC. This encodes CASSLVGGGFTYGYTF. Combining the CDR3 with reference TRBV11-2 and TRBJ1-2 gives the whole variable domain EAGVAQSPRYKIIEKRQSVAFWCNPISGHATLYWYQQILGQGPKLLIQFQNNGVVDDSQLPKDRFSAERLKGVDSTLKIQPAKLEDSAVYLCASSLVGGGFTYGYTFGSGTRLTVV.

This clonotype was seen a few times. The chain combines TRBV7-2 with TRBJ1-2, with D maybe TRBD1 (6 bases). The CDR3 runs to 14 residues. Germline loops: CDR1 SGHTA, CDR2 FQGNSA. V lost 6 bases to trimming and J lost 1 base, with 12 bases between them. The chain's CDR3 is CASRFGGSNYGYTF. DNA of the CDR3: TGTGCCAGCAGGTTCGGGGGCAGTAACTATGGCTACACCTTC. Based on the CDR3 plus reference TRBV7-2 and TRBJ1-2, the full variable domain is GAGVSQSPSNKVTEKGKDVELRCDPISGHTALYWYRQSLGQGLEFLIYFQGNSAPDKSGLPSDRFSAERTGGSVSTLTIQRTQQEDSAVYLCASRFGGSNYGYTFGSGTRLTVV.

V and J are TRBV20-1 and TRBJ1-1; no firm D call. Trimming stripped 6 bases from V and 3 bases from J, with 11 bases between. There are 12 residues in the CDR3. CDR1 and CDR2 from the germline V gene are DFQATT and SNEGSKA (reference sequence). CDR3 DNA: TGCAGTGCCGAGGTTGGGGACACTGAAGCTTTCTTT. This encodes CSAEVGDTEAFF.

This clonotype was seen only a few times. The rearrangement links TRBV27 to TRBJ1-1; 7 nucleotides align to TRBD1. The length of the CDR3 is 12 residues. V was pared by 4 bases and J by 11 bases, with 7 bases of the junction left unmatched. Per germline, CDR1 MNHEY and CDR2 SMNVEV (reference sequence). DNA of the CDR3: TGTGCCAGCAGTTCTCGGGACAGTCCGGCTTTCTTT. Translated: CASSSRDSPAFF.